What follows are 28 T cell receptor beta chains derived from one specimen sequenced in a study of control samples from healthy donors and cancer patients. Using immunoSEQ multiplex PCR, the repertoire was profiled, and TCRdb retains in-frame clones only, with some absent. The repertoire includes a few hundred thousand clones, 90% of them detected once, and around 6.5% sits in the top ten. The sequencing sample was made of PBMCs. The receptor set was obtained from a man aged 35 to 55 with head and neck cancer.

The genes are TRBV7-3 and TRBJ2-5; D remains ambiguous. There are 14 residues in the CDR3. Germline CDR1 is SGHTA and CDR2 is FQGTGA. V was shortened by 5 bases and J by 4 bases, with 14 bases between the two germline ends. CDR3 sequence: CASSADSRGETQYF. CDR3 sequence (DNA): TGTGCCAGCAGCGCAGATTCCCGCGGAGAGACCCAGTACTTC.

J is TRBJ2-2 and V is TRBV10-1, with D perhaps TRBD1 or TRBD2 (7 bases each). Germline values: CDR1 WNHNN, CDR2 SYGVQD (reference sequence). This CDR3 region has 14 residues. V lost 9 bases, J lost 0 bases, and 11 bases lay in between. CDR3 in amino acids: CARAGQPNTGELFF. The CDR3 DNA follows: TGCGCCAGAGCGGGACAGCCGAACACCGGGGAGCTGTTTTTT.

The chain couples TRBV30 to TRBJ2-7, with D unresolved. Germline CDR1 and CDR2: GTSNPN and SVGIG (reference sequence). This CDR3 contains 11 residues. The ends were cut back, 7 bases at V and 2 bases at J, with 9 bases in the middle. The CDR3, as DNA: TGTGCCTCGGGCAACACCTACGAGCAGTACTTC. It specifies CASGNTYEQYF.

J is TRBJ2-2 and V is TRBV5-1; D may be TRBD2 (5 bases). V lost 2 bases to trimming and J lost 4 bases, with 15 bases between them. CDR1 and CDR2 from the germline V gene are SGHRS and YFSETQ. CDR3 length: 16 amino acids. The CDR3, as DNA: TGCGCCAGCAGCTTCTCTCGGCAGAGCGGCACCGGGGAGCTGTTTTTT. Residues: CASSFSRQSGTGELFF.

This chain links TRBV6-5 with TRBJ2-7; D is perhaps TRBD1 (6 bases). This CDR3 has 12 residues. Germline-derived CDR1 and CDR2 are MNHEY and SVGAGI. The V and J ends lost 3 bases and 7 bases respectively, with 10 bases between them. CDR3 coding DNA: TGTGCCAGCAGTTATGACAGGAGTGAGCAGTACTTC. It specifies CASSYDRSEQYF.

Of note for this clone: Other nucleotide sequences in the sample specify the same CDR3. CDR3 amino acids: CAWSVGETQYF. In DNA, the CDR3 is TGTGCCTGGAGTGTTGGAGAGACCCAGTACTTC. J is TRBJ2-5 and V is TRBV30; D is undetermined. V lost 0 bases and J lost 4, with 3 bases in between. CDR3 length: 11 amino acids. The germline V gene has CDR1 GTSNPN and CDR2 SVGIG (reference sequence).

This chain connects TRBV4-1 to TRBJ2-7, with TRBD2 matching over 11 bases. Germline CDR1 and CDR2: MGHRA and YSYEKL. Germline trimming cut 1 base from V and 5 bases from J; bases unmatched to any gene: 10. This CDR3 has 17 residues. The CDR3 sequence: CASSQVVGTSGTNEQYF. DNA for the CDR3: TGCGCCAGCAGCCAAGTCGTCGGGACTAGCGGCACCAACGAGCAGTACTTC.

This chain uses TRBV6-5 with TRBJ2-5; TRBD1 matches at 7 bases. V lost 8 bases to trimming and J lost 7 bases; unmatched junction nucleotides: 13. The germline CDR1 and CDR2 sequences are MNHEY and SVGAGI. The CDR3 is 14 amino acids. The CDR3 is CASFPGQTLGTQYF. The CDR3 DNA sequence: TGTGCCAGCTTCCCGGGACAGACTTTGGGGACCCAGTACTTC.

The chain links TRBV6-5 to TRBJ2-7; possible D gene TRBD1, 6 bases. The germline V gene encodes CDR1 MNHEY and CDR2 SVGAGI. Trimming shortened V by 7 bases and J by 2 bases, and 12 bases separated the two germline ends. This CDR3 is 13 amino acids long. CDR3 coding DNA: TGTGCCAGCATGTACAGGGTCCCCTACGAGCAGTACTTC. It encodes CASMYRVPYEQYF.

The chain is built from TRBV3-1 (or the pseudogene TRBV3-2) and TRBJ2-2; 7 bases align to TRBD2. Unmatched junction bases numbered 10, after V lost 7 bases and J lost 8 bases. Germline CDR1 reads LGHDT; CDR2 reads YNNKEL (reference sequence). This CDR3 is built from 14 residues. CDR3 sequence (DNA): TGTGCCAGCAACCGCGGGGGTGATGCTGGGGAGCTGTTTTTT. This gives the protein CASNRGGDAGELFF.

Only one count was recorded for this clone. V and J are TRBV10-1 and TRBJ2-6, with D possibly matching TRBD2 (6 bases). This CDR3 contains 16 residues. Per germline, CDR1 WNHNN and CDR2 SYGVQD (reference sequence). V lost 2 bases and J lost 2, with 10 bases in between. Here the CDR3 DNA reads TGCGCCAGCAGTGAGGGAGGGATCCCTGGGGCCAACGTCCTGACTTTC. It is translated as CASSEGGIPGANVLTF.

V is TRBV5-1 and J is TRBJ2-3; 7 nucleotides agree with TRBD1. CDR1 is SGHRS and CDR2 is YFSETQ in the germline V gene. The CDR3 is 14 amino acids. After removal of 6 bases from V and 0 bases from J, the junction contained 4 bases not matched to a gene. The CDR3, as DNA: TGCGCCAGCACCCCGGGACAGAGCACAGATACGCAGTATTTT. Translation gives CASTPGQSTDTQYF.

This chain uses TRBV27 with TRBJ2-1; 11 bases match TRBD1. The length of the CDR3 is 14 residues. CDR1 is MNHEY and CDR2 is SMNVEV in the germline V gene (reference sequence). Trimming at V came to 4 bases and at J to 7 bases, leaving 3 bases not matched to a gene. The CDR3 is CASSSGTGGNEQFF. The CDR3 DNA reads as TGTGCCAGCAGTTCCGGGACAGGGGGAAATGAGCAGTTCTTC.

The chain carries TRBV27 and TRBJ2-7, with TRBD2 matching over 8 bases. Germline V gene data show CDR1 as MNHEY and CDR2 as SMNVEV (reference sequence). V trimming: 2 bases; J trimming: 3 bases; junction bases outside the gene matches: 3. The CDR3 totals 14 residues. The CDR3 spells CASSLAGGDYEQYF. The CDR3 region has the DNA TGTGCCAGCAGTTTAGCGGGAGGAGACTACGAGCAGTACTTC.

The rearrangement uses TRBV5-1 and TRBJ1-1, with a weak D call TRBD1 (6 bases). V shed 5 bases and J shed 5 bases, with 13 bases lying between them. The CDR3 loop spans 13 amino acids. CDR1 is SGHRS and CDR2 is YFSETQ in the germline V gene. CDR3 sequence (DNA): TGCGCCAGCAGACAGGGAAGTGGAACTGAAGCTTTCTTT. It is translated as CASRQGSGTEAFF. The variable domain in full, with the rest retrieved from reference TRBV5-1 and TRBJ1-1, is KAGVTQTPRYLIKTRGQQVTLSCSPISGHRSVSWYQQTPGQGLQFLFEYFSETQRNKGNFPGRFSGRQFSNSRSEMNVSTLELGDSALYLCASRQGSGTEAFFGQGTRLTVV.

The V and J genes are TRBV30 and TRBJ1-6, with TRBD1 matching over 9 bases. The CDR3 totals 16 residues. Germline V gene lookup returns CDR1 GTSNPN and CDR2 SVGIG (reference sequence). The trim removed 0 bases at V and 9 bases at J, leaving 9 bases unmatched. CDR3 protein: CAWSVRGTGNFSPLHF. As DNA, the CDR3 is TGTGCCTGGAGTGTACGCGGGACAGGGAACTTTTCACCCCTCCACTTT.

The count of this clone is one. The chain carries TRBV7-2 and TRBJ1-2; TRBD1 might be the D (6 bases). This CDR3 is 15 amino acids long. Germline CDR1 is SGHTA and CDR2 is FQGNSA. The V gene lost 3 bases and the J gene lost 4 bases, with 15 bases spanning the gap. CDR3 sequence: CASSFSGALGYGYTF. CDR3 sequence (DNA): TGTGCCAGCAGCTTTTCAGGGGCTCTCGGCTATGGCTACACCTTC.

The V gene is TRBV4-2, the J gene TRBJ1-2; D gene unclear. With 1 base removed from V and 1 base from J, the gap between germline ends came to 10 bases. The germline CDR1 and CDR2 sequences are LGHNA and YNFKEQ. This CDR3 has 15 amino acids. Here the CDR3 reads CASSQVTGNNYGYTF. The CDR3 DNA reads TGTGCCAGCAGCCAAGTCACGGGCAATAACTATGGCTACACCTTC.

Written as DNA, the CDR3 is TGTGCCAGCAGTGGCCGGGACAGGAGGGCCAAAAACATTCAGTACTTC. This codes for CASSGRDRRAKNIQYF. The V gene is TRBV6-1, the J gene TRBJ2-4, with 8 positions matching TRBD1. V was pared by 4 bases and J by 1 base, with 6 bases of the junction left unmatched. The CDR3 contains 16 residues. Per germline, CDR1 MNHNS and CDR2 SASEGT.

The gene calls are TRBV2 and TRBJ2-1; D ambiguous. Germline CDR1 SNHLY, CDR2 FYNNEI. The CDR3 runs 16 residues. V was clipped by 3 bases and J by 2 bases, with 14 bases between them. CDR3 protein: CASSETSGDTYNEQFF. CDR3 nucleotide sequence: TGTGCCAGCAGTGAGACCTCCGGAGACACCTACAATGAGCAGTTCTTC. Full variable domain (missing parts from reference TRBV2 and TRBJ2-1): EPEVTQTPSHQVTQMGQEVILRCVPISNHLYFYWYRQILGQKVEFLVSFYNNEISEKSEIFDDQFSVERPDGSNFTLKIRSTKLEDSAMYFCASSETSGDTYNEQFFGPGTRLTVL.

The rearrangement uses TRBV5-1 and TRBJ2-1, with TRBD1 matching over 9 bases. CDR1 and CDR2 (germline): SGHRS, YFSETQ. J lost 4 bases, V lost 3 bases, and 5 bases had no gene match. The CDR3 has 15 residues. In DNA, the CDR3 is TGCGCCAGCAGCTGGGCGACAGGGGGTTACAATGAGCAGTTCTTC. Protein product: CASSWATGGYNEQFF.

The chain combines TRBV2 with TRBJ1-2; D is undetermined. Trimming shortened V by 6 bases and J by 1 base, and 21 bases separated the two germline ends. This CDR3 comprises 17 residues. Germline loops: CDR1 SNHLY, CDR2 FYNNEI. The CDR3 protein is CASRAPTFTTSNYGYTF. DNA for the CDR3: TGTGCCAGCAGAGCCCCCACCTTTACGACGAGTAACTATGGCTACACCTTC.

The chain is built from TRBV27 and TRBJ1-2; 7 bases map to TRBD1. After removal of 3 bases from V and 8 bases from J, the junction contained 12 bases not matched to a gene. The CDR3 has 15 amino acids. Per the germline V gene, CDR1 is MNHEY and CDR2 is SMNVEV (reference sequence). CDR3 DNA: TGTGCCAGCAGTTTCCACAGGGGCCCCCGGCTGGGCTACACCTTC. Protein sequence: CASSFHRGPRLGYTF.

This chain links TRBV6-2 or TRBV6-3 with TRBJ1-5; no reliable D call. Germline lookup yields CDR1 MNHEY and CDR2 SVGEGT. The CDR3 runs to 14 residues. Between the trimmed V and J ends, which lost 6 bases and 7 bases, there was a span of 16 bases. CDR3 nucleotide sequence: TGTGCCAGCAGCCCCCGTCAGGAGCTCCAGCCCCAGCATTTT. Translated: CASSPRQELQPQHF.

The chain couples TRBV7-9 to TRBJ2-7; a possible D gene is TRBD2 (6 bases). The CDR3 contains 13 residues. V gave up 1 base and J gave up 9 bases, with 13 bases separating them. From germline, CDR1 is SEHNR and CDR2 FQNEAQ (reference sequence). Here the CDR3 reads CASSLVGGGVQYF. CDR3 DNA sequence: TGTGCCAGCAGCTTAGTAGGTGGCGGGGTGCAGTACTTC.

This rearrangement joins TRBV28 to TRBJ1-3; a weak D match, TRBD1 (6 bases). The CDR3 is 16 residues long. V lost 4 bases, J lost 4 bases, and 17 bases lay in between. Germline lookup yields CDR1 MDHEN and CDR2 SYDVKM. The CDR3 coding sequence is TGTGCCAGCAGTTCCCTCGGAGACAGGTTAGGAAACACCATATATTTT. Protein: CASSSLGDRLGNTIYF.

The rearrangement links TRBV2 to TRBJ2-5; D remains unclear. The germline V gene encodes CDR1 SNHLY and CDR2 FYNNEI. Deletions cut 7 bases from V and 4 bases from J, with 13 bases between. There are 13 residues in the CDR3. The CDR3 is CASTRITGETQYF. CDR3 DNA: TGTGCCAGCACCCGGATTACGGGAGAGACCCAGTACTTC.

The J gene is TRBJ1-1, the V gene TRBV19; no definite D call. The CDR3 runs to 15 residues. V dropped 1 base and J dropped 1 base, with 10 bases sitting between them. Germline loops: CDR1 LNHDA, CDR2 SQIVND (reference sequence). The CDR3 spells CASSIVAETNTEAFF. CDR3 DNA sequence: TGTGCCAGTAGTATAGTGGCAGAGACGAACACTGAAGCTTTCTTT.